These 18 T cell receptor beta chains came from one sample sequenced in a study of blood T cell repertoires in COVID-19. Repertoires were generated with immunoSEQ multiplex PCR, while TCRdb's copy carries only in-frame clones and drops some. Of approximately 360,000 clones in the sample, roughly four fifths were seen once. Material: PBMCs or T cells enriched from blood (not recorded which). The origin of the receptors is a woman aged 45-65 years who had recovered from COVID-19.

J is TRBJ1-1 and V is TRBV3-1 (or the pseudogene TRBV3-2); D uncertain. There are 11 residues in the CDR3. Germline V gives CDR1 LGHDT, CDR2 YNNKEL (reference sequence). V gave up 6 bases and J gave up 1 base, with 3 bases separating them. The CDR3, as DNA: TGTGCCAGCAGTCAGAACACTGAAGCTTTCTTT. Protein: CASSQNTEAFF.

This chain joins TRBV5-1 and TRBJ1-1; 9 bases agree with TRBD1. The CDR3 is 14 amino acids. Germline values: CDR1 SGHRS, CDR2 YFSETQ. Trimming removed 2 bases from V and 5 bases from J; junction bases left unmatched: 4. As DNA, the CDR3 is TGCGCCAGCAGCTTTGAGACAGGGGGTACTGAAGCTTTCTTT. Translation: CASSFETGGTEAFF.

There are a few counts of this clone. The rearrangement uses TRBV12-3 or TRBV12-4 and TRBJ1-1; 7 bases are a match to TRBD1. The CDR3 has 13 amino acids. The junction had 5 bases not matched to a gene; V was cut back by 5 bases and J by 5 bases. CDR3 in amino acids: CASSTTGQTEAFF. The CDR3 bases are TGTGCCAGCAGTACGACAGGGCAGACTGAAGCTTTCTTT.

The chain uses TRBV5-4 and TRBJ2-2, with 7 bases fitting TRBD2. The ends lost 2 bases at V and 5 bases at J; junction bases unmatched: 6. Germline V gene data show CDR1 as SGHNT and CDR2 as YYREEE (reference sequence). CDR3 size: 15 residues. The CDR3 coding sequence is TGTGCCAGCAGCTTTCCGGGGGGATATACCGGGGAGCTGTTTTTT. It codes for CASSFPGGYTGELFF.

V is TRBV9 and J is TRBJ2-6, with D unresolved. V shed 3 bases and J shed 0 bases, with 4 bases lying between them. This CDR3 spans 14 amino acids. Germline loops: CDR1 SGDLS, CDR2 YYNGEE. In nucleotides, the CDR3 is TGTGCCAGCAGCGGTTACTCTGGGGCCAACGTCCTGACTTTC. It codes for CASSGYSGANVLTF.

This chain uses TRBV6-2 or TRBV6-3 with TRBJ1-5, with 8 bases aligning to TRBD1. This CDR3 region has 16 residues. With 5 bases clipped from V and 1 base from J, the junction kept 7 bases outside the gene matches. Germline V gene lookup returns CDR1 MNHEY and CDR2 SVGEGT. CDR3 bases: TGTGCCAGCAGTAACGGGGGACAGGAAAGCAATCAGCCCCAGCATTTT. It translates to CASSNGGQESNQPQHF.

The chain joins TRBV9 to TRBJ1-1, with 7 bases lining up with TRBD1. The J segment lost 1 base and the V segment lost 3 bases, leaving 6 bases of the junction unmatched. This CDR3 is 15 amino acids long. The germline gives CDR1 SGDLS, CDR2 YYNGEE. CDR3 DNA: TGTGCCAGCAGCGCCTCGGGACAGACGAACACTGAAGCTTTCTTT. As protein: CASSASGQTNTEAFF.

The rearrangement joins TRBV5-1 to TRBJ2-5; the D gene is possibly TRBD2 (5 bases). This CDR3 is 14 amino acids long. Germline values: CDR1 SGHRS, CDR2 YFSETQ. The V end was cut by 3 bases, the J end by 4 bases, with 13 bases between. Here the CDR3 reads CASSSGLPGETQYF. In DNA, the CDR3 is TGCGCCAGCAGCTCCGGACTGCCAGGAGAGACCCAGTACTTC.

This chain links TRBV6-4 with TRBJ1-5, with TRBD1 as a possible D gene (5 bases). CDR3 length: 14 residues. Looked up from germline, CDR1 is MRHNA and CDR2 is SNTAGT. V lost 4 bases to trimming and J lost 4 bases, with 11 bases between them. The CDR3 protein is CASSATGGNQPQHF. The CDR3 region has the DNA TGTGCCAGCAGTGCCACCGGGGGAAATCAGCCCCAGCATTTT.

The chain recombines TRBV10-3 with TRBJ2-7; 7 bases are a match to TRBD2. Germline loops: CDR1 ENHRY, CDR2 SYGVKD. The trim removed 4 bases at V and 6 bases at J, leaving 3 bases unmatched. The CDR3 covers 12 residues. The CDR3 DNA reads as TGTGCCATCAGTGGACTAGCCTCCGAGCAGTACTTC. Translating gives CAISGLASEQYF.

This chain joins TRBV29-1 and TRBJ1-2; possible D gene TRBD1, 5 bases. This CDR3 contains 14 residues. V was pared by 0 bases and J by 2 bases, with 10 bases between. Germline values: CDR1 SQVTM, CDR2 ANQGSEA. CDR3 sequence (DNA): TGCAGCGTTGAAGATCAGCCAGGGAACTATGGCTACACCTTC. Protein product: CSVEDQPGNYGYTF.

The rearrangement joins TRBV10-3 to TRBJ1-1; TRBD1 matches at 9 bases. Trimming took 0 bases from V and 10 from J; bases not matched to a gene: 6. The V gene's germline CDR1 is ENHRY and CDR2 SYGVKD. The CDR3 runs to 14 residues. CDR3: CAISESGTGRTAFF. The CDR3 DNA reads as TGTGCCATCAGTGAGTCGGGGACAGGGAGGACAGCTTTCTTT.

The rearrangement uses TRBV12-5 and TRBJ2-2, with D tentatively TRBD1 (6 bases). Germline V gene data show CDR1 as LGHNT and CDR2 as FRNRAP. CDR3 length: 16 residues. V lost 6 bases to trimming and J lost 1 base, with 15 bases between them. CDR3 DNA sequence: TGTGCTAGTGGAGGGGGATCTCGCGGGAACACCGGGGAGCTGTTTTTT. This translates into CASGGGSRGNTGELFF.

The gene calls are TRBV7-9 and TRBJ2-7; 7 positions match TRBD1. Germline CDR1 is SEHNR and CDR2 is FQNEAQ (reference sequence). The CDR3 consists of 15 residues. Losses at the gene ends were 5 bases for V and 3 bases for J; bases not matched to a gene: 10. The chain's CDR3 is CASSHIPGDSYEQYF. The DNA for the CDR3 is TGTGCCAGCAGCCACATCCCCGGGGACAGCTACGAGCAGTACTTC. The full variable domain, completed using reference TRBV7-9 and TRBJ2-7, is DTGVSQNPRHKITKRGQNVTFRCDPISEHNRLYWYRQTLGQGPEFLTYFQNEAQLEKSRLLSDRFSAERPKGSFSTLEIQRTEQGDSAMYLCASSHIPGDSYEQYFGPGTRLTVT.

The rearrangement links TRBV30 to TRBJ1-2; the D gene is possibly TRBD1 (6 bases). In germline, CDR1 is GTSNPN, CDR2 SVGIG (reference sequence). V lost 8 bases, J lost 4 bases, and 23 bases lay in between. The length of the CDR3 is 15 residues. The CDR3 protein is CALESGGAPAYGYTF. The CDR3 coding sequence is TGTGCCCTGGAATCCGGGGGGGCGCCGGCCTATGGCTACACCTTC.

This clone was seen once. Within the sample, other DNA sequences also encode this same CDR3. The gene calls are TRBV9 and TRBJ1-2; D is undetermined. Trimming removed 0 bases at V and 2 bases at J, with 8 bases between. The CDR3 spans 14 residues. Germline-derived CDR1 and CDR2 are SGDLS and YYNGEE. CDR3 amino acids: CASSVGGLNYGYTF. The DNA for the CDR3 is TGTGCCAGCAGCGTAGGTGGACTGAACTATGGCTACACCTTC. Drawing the rest from reference TRBV9 and TRBJ1-2, the complete variable domain is DSGVTQTPKHLITATGQRVTLRCSPRSGDLSVYWYQQSLDQGLQFLIQYYNGEERAKGNILERFSAQQFPDLHSELNLSSLELGDSALYFCASSVGGLNYGYTFGSGTRLTVV.

The chain combines TRBV7-9 with TRBJ2-1, with D perhaps TRBD2 (5 bases). The germline gives CDR1 SEHNR, CDR2 FQNEAQ (reference sequence). V was pared by 1 base and J by 9 bases, with 16 bases between. The CDR3 has 15 residues. DNA for the CDR3: TGTGCCAGCAGCTTAGTCGGAGGTTTGGGATCTGAGCAGTTCTTC. Amino acid sequence: CASSLVGGLGSEQFF.

The chain has TRBV12-5 and TRBJ2-7; a weak D match, TRBD2 (5 bases). The CDR3 totals 15 residues. Looked up from germline, CDR1 is LGHNT and CDR2 is FRNRAP. Trimming removed 6 bases from V and 3 bases from J, with 18 bases in between. CDR3 loop: CASGPDERGGYEQYF. The DNA for the CDR3 is TGTGCTAGTGGCCCAGACGAGCGAGGAGGCTACGAGCAGTACTTC.